This TCR beta chain appears in the sequencing data of a study of blood T cell repertoires in COVID-19. V lost 6 bases and J lost 5, with 20 bases in between. CDR1 is MNHNY, CDR2 SVGAGI, per germline (reference sequence). This CDR3 contains 15 residues. Profiling relied on immunoSEQ multiplex PCR, and the TCRdb table lists in-frame clones only, not all of them. This table holds some 190,000 clones, about 88% found once. This chain connects TRBV6-6 to TRBJ2-7; D perhaps matches TRBD1 (6 bases). The sample consisted of peripheral blood. The source of this sequence is a young man with acute or convalescent COVID-19. CDR3 region: CASSTHKQGRNEQYF. CDR3 nucleotides: TGTGCCAGCAGCACACACAAACAGGGTAGGAACGAGCAGTACTTC.